What follows are 22 T cell receptor beta chains derived from one specimen sequenced in a study of T-cell reconstitution after alpha-beta-depleted transplantation in children. Study observations and caveats: Newly generated T cells supplied most T-cell counts and diversity one year post-transplant.

It was with unique molecular identifiers that the TCRbeta library was prepared. TCRdb itself ran the PCR reads through MiXCR, one entry per CDR3 protein. The repertoire holds around 300,000 distinct CDR3 sequences, 6% to 10% seen once, with about 8.2% in the top ten. What these receptors recognize is not known. Source: peripheral blood, taken 360 days after TCRalphabeta/CD19-depleted stem cell transplant. The source of these receptors is a female patient aged 2 to 10 who had a stem cell transplant for Fanconi anemia, so the T cells may come from the graft donor.

This clonotype was counted many times. The genes are TRBV20-1 and TRBJ1-5, with unresolved D. V lost 0 bases to trimming and J lost 3 bases, with 9 bases between them. The CDR3 has 14 residues. CDR1 is DFQATT and CDR2 is SNEGSKA in the germline V gene (reference sequence). In DNA, the CDR3 is TGCAGTGCTAGAGATCTGCGATACAATCAGCCCCAGCATTTT. Protein: CSARDLRYNQPQHF.

In this sample, this clonotype turned up many times. The chain has TRBV7-2 and TRBJ2-5; TRBD1 agrees at 7 bases. The V gene's germline CDR1 is SGHTA and CDR2 FQGNSA. The CDR3 consists of 15 residues. Trimming at V came to 5 bases and at J to 1 base, leaving 7 bases not matched to a gene. The DNA of the CDR3 is TGTGCCAGCAGCCCTCGGACAGGTACCCAAGAGACCCAGTACTTC. This encodes CASSPRTGTQETQYF.

There are many counts of this clonotype. This sequence joins TRBV20-1 and TRBJ2-2, with no clear D. The CDR3 is made up of 14 amino acids. V was pared by 0 bases and J by 7 bases, with 12 bases between. CDR1 DFQATT and CDR2 SNEGSKA come from the germline V gene (reference sequence). The DNA of the CDR3 is TGCAGTGCTAGAGATTTAAGGGTTGGCGGGGAGCTGTTTTTT. This translates into CSARDLRVGGELFF.

This clonotype turned up a few times. The V and J genes are TRBV4-3 and TRBJ1-5, with D unclear. Trimming took 3 bases from V and 0 from J, leaving 9 bases between them. The CDR3 spans 15 residues. From germline, CDR1 is LGHNA and CDR2 YSLEER. CDR3 sequence: CASSHFVGSNQPQHF. In DNA form, the CDR3 reads TGCGCCAGCAGCCACTTTGTTGGTAGCAATCAGCCCCAGCATTTT.

This clonotype has a count of ten or more. The chain links TRBV5-1 to TRBJ2-5; TRBD2 might be the D (5 bases). From germline, CDR1 is SGHRS and CDR2 YFSETQ. This CDR3 spans 15 amino acids. V was cut by 0 bases and J by 4 bases, with 13 bases left in between. The CDR3 loop is CASSLALLESETQYF. The CDR3 DNA reads TGCGCCAGCAGCTTGGCCCTACTAGAGTCAGAGACCCAGTACTTC.

The table lists this clonotype with many counts. CDR3 DNA sequence: TGTGCCAGCAGCTACAGGACCTTTGACGAGCAGTACTTC. Its translation is CASSYRTFDEQYF. The chain joins TRBV6-2 or TRBV6-3 to TRBJ2-7, with TRBD1 as a possible D gene (5 bases). Germline loops: CDR1 MNHEY, CDR2 SVGEGT. The CDR3 runs to 13 residues. V was pared by 6 bases and J by 5 bases, with 14 bases between.

A note on this clonotype: Possible read error: a much larger clone is one base away. This chain links TRBV4-1 with TRBJ2-7, with a weak D call TRBD1 (6 bases). The CDR3 runs to 21 residues. Germline values: CDR1 MGHRA, CDR2 YSYEKL. V was trimmed by 0 bases and J by 0 bases, leaving 27 bases between them. The CDR3 DNA follows: TGCGCCAGCAGCCAAGATGGGTCCCGGGACACACTGACCCGAAGCTCCTACGAGCAGTACTTC. Translated: CASSQDGSRDTLTRSSYEQYF.

This clonotype appeared many times. The chain joins TRBV5-5 to TRBJ2-7; 7 bases match TRBD1. The ends lost 3 bases at V and 4 bases at J; junction bases unmatched: 13. The germline V gene has CDR1 SGHKS and CDR2 YYEKEE (reference sequence). This CDR3 has 16 residues. The CDR3 sequence: CASSSGQAFAWYEQYF. For the CDR3, the DNA is TGTGCCAGCAGCTCCGGACAGGCCTTTGCATGGTACGAGCAGTACTTC. Looking up the rest from reference TRBV5-5 and TRBJ2-7 gives the full variable domain: DAGVTQSPTHLIKTRGQQVTLRCSPISGHKSVSWYQQVLGQGPQFIFQYYEKEERGRGNFPDRFSARQFPNYSSELNVNALLLGDSALYLCASSSGQAFAWYEQYFGPGTRLTVT.

The sample holds a few counts of this clonotype. The chain has TRBV27 and TRBJ2-7, with 7 positions matching TRBD1. Germline CDR1 reads MNHEY; CDR2 reads SMNVEV (reference sequence). The CDR3 contains 17 residues. Trimming at V came to 3 bases and at J to 3 bases, leaving 14 bases not matched to a gene. The CDR3 bases are TGTGCCAGCAGTTTTCCCAGGGGGTCATTCCTCTTCTACGAGCAGTACGTC. Translated: CASSFPRGSFLFYEQYV.

This clonotype came up a few times. The chain combines TRBV11-3 with TRBJ1-1; perhaps TRBD1 as D (5 bases). Trimming took 4 bases from V and 5 from J, leaving 11 bases between them. Per germline, CDR1 SGHNT and CDR2 YENEEA. There are 13 residues in the CDR3. The CDR3 sequence: CASSSEQGTEAFF. Here the CDR3 DNA reads TGTGCCAGCAGCTCAGAGCAGGGAACTGAAGCTTTCTTT.

This clonotype was seen at least ten times. The chain combines TRBV12-3 or TRBV12-4 with TRBJ2-5; no clear D. Trimming removed 7 bases at V and 7 bases at J, with 10 bases between. The CDR3 length is 11 residues. CDR3: CASKNGLTQYF. CDR3 DNA sequence: TGTGCCAGCAAAAACGGGCTGACCCAGTACTTC.

This clonotype was counted many times. This sequence joins TRBV12-3 or TRBV12-4 and TRBJ2-1, with TRBD1 matching over 8 bases. J was trimmed by 3 bases and V by 2 bases; bases with no gene match: 6. The CDR3 loop spans 16 amino acids. The CDR3, as DNA: TGTGCCAGCAGTTTATCCGGGACAGGAAACTACAATGAGCAGTTCTTC. It encodes CASSLSGTGNYNEQFF.

This clonotype was seen ten or more times. The V gene is TRBV20-1, the J gene TRBJ1-1, with D tentatively TRBD1 (5 bases). The CDR3 has 12 residues. V was trimmed by 5 bases and J by 0 bases, leaving 7 bases between them. Germline V gives CDR1 DFQATT, CDR2 SNEGSKA (reference sequence). The CDR3 nucleotides are TGCAGTGCTCGACAGCTGAACACTGAAGCTTTCTTT. This codes for CSARQLNTEAFF.

The V call is TRBV5-1, the J call TRBJ2-3, with TRBD2 matching 9 bases. V was pared by 0 bases and J by 7 bases, with 12 bases of the junction left unmatched. CDR1 is SGHRS and CDR2 is YFSETQ in the germline V gene. The CDR3 covers 17 residues. CDR3 DNA: TGCGCCAGCAGCTTGGGTAGCGGGAGTGTCTCCATTAATACGCAGTATTTT. It translates to CASSLGSGSVSINTQYF.

This clonotype was seen ten or more times. V usage is TRBV6-5 and J usage is TRBJ1-5; 8 bases are shared with TRBD1. J was trimmed by 3 bases and V by 2 bases; bases with no gene match: 6. The CDR3 covers 16 residues. In germline, CDR1 is MNHEY, CDR2 SVGAGI. CDR3 nucleotide sequence: TGTGCCAGCAGTTACCGCGGGACAGGACTCAATCAGCCCCAGCATTTT. Its protein product is CASSYRGTGLNQPQHF.

At least ten counts were recorded for this clonotype. This sequence joins TRBV12-3 or TRBV12-4 and TRBJ2-3, with 11 positions matching TRBD2. The CDR3 is 17 amino acids. After removal of 5 bases from V and 8 bases from J, the junction contained 15 bases not matched to a gene. DNA of the CDR3: TGTGCCAGCAGTCCTTCTCTAGCGGGGGGCAGGGGAGGTACGCAGTATTTT. Residues: CASSPSLAGGRGGTQYF.

This clonotype has at least ten counts. V usage is TRBV9 and J usage is TRBJ2-7; the D gene could be TRBD1 or TRBD2 (5 bases each). This CDR3 is 14 amino acids long. Trimming pared 3 bases from V and 3 bases from J, leaving 13 bases between. The germline CDR1 and CDR2 sequences are SGDLS and YYNGEE. The CDR3 loop reads CASSGSGLSYEQYF. In DNA form, the CDR3 reads TGTGCCAGCAGCGGTTCGGGGCTCAGCTACGAGCAGTACTTC.

This clonotype was seen only once. J is TRBJ2-3 and V is TRBV7-2, with unresolved D. V was clipped by 1 base and J by 7 bases, with 12 bases between them. The CDR3 runs to 14 residues. Germline V gene sequence: CDR1 SGHTA, CDR2 FQGNSA. The chain's CDR3 is CASSLEGGRHTQYF. As DNA, the CDR3 is TGTGCCAGCAGCTTAGAGGGTGGCAGGCATACGCAGTATTTT. The entire variable domain, with the rest obtained from reference TRBV7-2 and TRBJ2-3, is as follows: GAGVSQSPSNKVTEKGKDVELRCDPISGHTALYWYRQSLGQGLEFLIYFQGNSAPDKSGLPSDRFSAERTGGSVSTLTIQRTQQEDSAVYLCASSLEGGRHTQYFGPGTRLTVL.

In this sample, this clonotype turned up many times. The V call is TRBV5-1, the J call TRBJ2-5; 7 bases fit TRBD2. The germline V gene encodes CDR1 SGHRS and CDR2 YFSETQ. V shed 7 bases and J 4 bases; nucleotides not matched to a gene: 13. The CDR3 consists of 15 residues. The chain's CDR3 is CASRLGGFSGETQYF. The CDR3 bases are TGCGCCAGCCGATTGGGGGGGTTCAGCGGAGAGACCCAGTACTTC.

V and J are TRBV20-1 and TRBJ1-2; the match to TRBD1 covers 9 bases. This CDR3 is 14 amino acids long. Germline CDR1 DFQATT, CDR2 SNEGSKA (reference sequence). The V gene end was trimmed by 6 bases and the J gene end by 4 bases; junction bases not matched to a gene: 9. Here the CDR3 DNA reads TGCAGTGCGCCCCCACAGGGGGCGGCCTATGGCTACACCTTC. This codes for CSAPPQGAAYGYTF.

This clonotype has just a few counts. The V gene is TRBV3-1, the J gene TRBJ2-5; 9 bases map to TRBD2. V lost 4 bases to trimming and J lost 5 bases; unmatched junction nucleotides: 8. The CDR3 has 15 amino acids. Germline V lookup: CDR1 LGHDT, CDR2 YNNKEL (reference sequence). In DNA, the CDR3 is TGTGCCAGCAGCCCAAATAGCGGGAGCAGGGAGACCCAGTACTTC. This sequence encodes CASSPNSGSRETQYF.

This clonotype was seen more than once but under ten times. The chain recombines TRBV6-5 with TRBJ2-1; a possible D gene is TRBD1 (6 bases). Per germline, CDR1 MNHEY and CDR2 SVGAGI. The ends were cut back, 4 bases at V and 4 bases at J, with 14 bases in the middle. CDR3 length: 15 residues. The DNA for the CDR3 is TGTGCCAGCAGTTCCAGGGTAGGGGGATACAATGAGCAGTTCTTC. Protein sequence: CASSSRVGGYNEQFF.